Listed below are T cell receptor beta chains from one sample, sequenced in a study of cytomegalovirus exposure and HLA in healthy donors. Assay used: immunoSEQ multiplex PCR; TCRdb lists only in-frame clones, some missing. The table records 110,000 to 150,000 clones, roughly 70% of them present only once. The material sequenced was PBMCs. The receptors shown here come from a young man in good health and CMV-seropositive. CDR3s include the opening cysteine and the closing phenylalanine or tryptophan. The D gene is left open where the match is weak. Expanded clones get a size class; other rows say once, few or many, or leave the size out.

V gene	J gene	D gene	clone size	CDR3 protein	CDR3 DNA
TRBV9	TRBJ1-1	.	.	CASSSRSGGGHTEAFF	TGTGCCAGCAGCTCCCGGTCCGGGGGTGGACACACTGAAGCTTTCTTT
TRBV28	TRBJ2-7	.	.	CASSLLTDYEQYF	TGTGCCAGCAGTTTATTGACAGACTACGAGCAGTACTTC
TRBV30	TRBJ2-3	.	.	CAWRGGYADTQYF	TGTGCCTGGAGGGGCGGGTACGCAGATACGCAGTATTTT
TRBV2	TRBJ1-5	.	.	CASSQLGVGQPQHF	TGTGCCAGCAGTCAGTTAGGGGTGGGACAGCCCCAGCATTTT
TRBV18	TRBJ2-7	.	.	CASSSPTYEQYF	TGTGCCAGCTCCTCACCTACCTACGAGCAGTACTTC
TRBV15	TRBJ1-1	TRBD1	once	CATSPRTGNTEAFF	TGTGCCACCAGCCCCCGGACAGGGAACACTGAAGCTTTCTTT
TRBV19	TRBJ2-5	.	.	CASSSGTATRETQYF	TGTGCCAGTAGTAGCGGGACAGCAACGAGAGAGACCCAGTACTTC
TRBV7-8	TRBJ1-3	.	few	CASSYRSTAGNTIYF	TGTGCCAGCAGCTACCGATCGACAGCTGGAAACACCATATATTTT
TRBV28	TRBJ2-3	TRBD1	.	CASSPQGAGDTQYF	TGTGCCAGCAGCCCACAGGGGGCGGGTGATACGCAGTATTTT
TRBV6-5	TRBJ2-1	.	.	CASKGHNNEQFF	TGTGCCAGCAAGGGACACAATAATGAGCAGTTCTTC
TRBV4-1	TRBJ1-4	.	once	CASSASGTGDATNEKLFF	TGCGCCAGCAGCGCTTCCGGGACGGGAGATGCAACTAATGAAAAACTGTTTTTT
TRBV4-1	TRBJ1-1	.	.	CASSQASGPGTEAFF	TGCGCCAGCAGCCAAGCCAGCGGTCCCGGCACTGAAGCTTTCTTT
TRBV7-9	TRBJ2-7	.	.	CASSSGQVYEQYF	TGTGCCAGCTCCTCAGGCCAAGTCTACGAGCAGTACTTC
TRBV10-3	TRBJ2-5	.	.	CAIAPGPGTGVLSGETQYF	TGTGCCATCGCTCCGGGCCCAGGGACGGGGGTGTTGTCGGGAGAGACCCAGTACTTC
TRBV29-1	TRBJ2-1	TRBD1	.	CSVDAPGGGHNEQFF	TGCAGCGTTGACGCCCCAGGGGGTGGGCACAATGAGCAGTTCTTC
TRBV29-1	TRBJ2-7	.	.	CSVNVGPQSSYEQYF	TGCAGCGTGAATGTTGGGCCCCAGAGCTCCTACGAGCAGTACTTC
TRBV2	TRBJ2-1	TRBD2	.	CASSELLAGATEQFF	TGTGCCAGCAGTGAATTACTAGCGGGAGCGACTGAGCAGTTCTTC
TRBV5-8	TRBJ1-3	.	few	CASSLGTFSSGNTIYF	TGTGCCAGCAGCCTAGGGACTTTCAGCTCTGGAAACACCATATATTTT
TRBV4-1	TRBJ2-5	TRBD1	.	CASSQDRKDRELETQYF	TGCGCCAGCAGCCAAGATCGAAAGGACAGGGAATTGGAGACCCAGTACTTC
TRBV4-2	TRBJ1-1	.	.	CASSRATEAFF	TGTGCCAGCAGCCGGGCCACTGAAGCTTTCTTT
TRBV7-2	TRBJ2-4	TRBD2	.	CASSPGAGDGIQYF	TGTGCCAGCAGCCCCGGGGCGGGGGATGGCATTCAGTACTTC
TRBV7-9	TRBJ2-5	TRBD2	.	CASSSSGSGETQYF	TGTGCCAGCAGCTCTAGCGGGAGCGGAGAGACCCAGTACTTC
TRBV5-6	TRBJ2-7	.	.	CASSDVVGALYEQYF	TGTGCCAGCAGCGACGTTGTGGGGGCGCTCTACGAGCAGTACTTC
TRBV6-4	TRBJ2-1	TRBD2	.	CATSREGGGEQFF	TGTGCCACCTCGAGGGAGGGAGGAGGTGAGCAGTTCTTC
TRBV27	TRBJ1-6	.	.	CASSLWPAGAHNSPLHF	TGTGCCAGCAGTTTATGGCCGGCGGGGGCCCATAATTCACCCCTCCACTTT
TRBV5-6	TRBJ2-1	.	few	CASSVERQQFF	TGTGCCAGCAGCGTGGAGAGGCAGCAGTTCTTC
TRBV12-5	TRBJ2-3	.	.	CASGLSDTDTQYF	TGTGCTAGTGGTTTGTCAGACACAGATACGCAGTATTTT
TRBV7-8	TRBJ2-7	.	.	CASSLGASGYEQYF	TGTGCCAGCAGCTTAGGAGCTAGTGGATACGAGCAGTACTTC
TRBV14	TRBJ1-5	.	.	CASSPTRVGNQPQHF	TGTGCCAGCAGCCCCACTAGGGTCGGCAATCAGCCCCAGCATTTT
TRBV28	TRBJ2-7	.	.	CASSPLQEIYEQYF	TGTGCCAGCAGTCCCCTACAGGAGATCTACGAGCAGTACTTC
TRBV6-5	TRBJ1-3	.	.	CASSTGSEGGNTIYF	TGTGCCAGCAGTACGGGGTCGGAAGGAGGAAACACCATATATTTT
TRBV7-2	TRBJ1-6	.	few	CASSLGHNNSPLHF	TGTGCCAGCAGTCTCGGACATAATAATTCACCCCTCCACTTT
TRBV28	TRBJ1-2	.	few	CASSSPGTFPDSYGYTF	TGTGCCAGCAGTTCCCCCGGGACATTTCCAGACTCCTATGGCTACACCTTC
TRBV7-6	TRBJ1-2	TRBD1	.	CASSLDRGFNYGYTF	TGTGCCAGCAGCTTAGACAGGGGGTTTAACTATGGCTACACCTTC
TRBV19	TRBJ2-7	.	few	CASSSGILYEQYF	TGTGCCAGTAGTAGCGGGATACTCTACGAGCAGTACTTC
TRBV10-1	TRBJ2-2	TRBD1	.	CASRDGGQGITGELFF	TGCGCCAGCAGGGACGGAGGACAGGGAATTACCGGGGAGCTGTTTTTT
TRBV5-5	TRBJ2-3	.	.	CASSFATASTDTQYF	TGTGCCAGCAGCTTCGCGACAGCTAGCACAGATACGCAGTATTTT
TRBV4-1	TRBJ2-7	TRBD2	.	CASSPRGGLGDSYEQYF	TGCGCCAGCAGCCCTAGGGGAGGACTAGGCGATTCCTACGAGCAGTACTTC
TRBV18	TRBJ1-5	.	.	CASSLHSNQPQHF	TGTGCCAGCTCACTACATAGCAATCAGCCCCAGCATTTT
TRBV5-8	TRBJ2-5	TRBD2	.	CASSKGLAGYETQYF	TGTGCCAGCAGCAAGGGACTAGCGGGATATGAGACCCAGTACTTC
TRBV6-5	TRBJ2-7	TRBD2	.	CASSYQSGETYEQYF	TGTGCCAGCAGTTACCAAAGCGGGGAAACCTACGAGCAGTACTTC
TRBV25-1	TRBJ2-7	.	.	CASSELFYEQYF	TGTGCCAGCAGTGAATTATTCTACGAGCAGTACTTC
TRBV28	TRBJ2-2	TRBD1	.	CASRPTSLGQKPGELFF	TGTGCCAGCAGACCGACCTCCCTGGGACAGAAACCCGGGGAGCTGTTTTTT
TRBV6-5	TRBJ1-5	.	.	CASSYRGHQPQHF	TGTGCCAGCAGTTACCGGGGTCATCAGCCCCAGCATTTT
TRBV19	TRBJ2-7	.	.	CASSISGYYEQYF	TGTGCCAGTAGTATAAGCGGATACTACGAGCAGTACTTC
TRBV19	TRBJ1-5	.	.	CASSIGGGAGNQPQHF	TGTGCCAGTAGTATAGGGGGAGGGGCTGGCAATCAGCCCCAGCATTTT
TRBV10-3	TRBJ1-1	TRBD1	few	CAISVRDRGSEAFF	TGTGCCATCAGCGTTCGGGACAGGGGTTCTGAAGCTTTCTTT
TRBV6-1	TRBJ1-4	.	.	CASSLGDIYEKLFF	TGTGCCAGCAGTCTCGGGGATATCTATGAAAAACTGTTTTTT
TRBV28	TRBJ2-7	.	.	CASNRDTGVEQYF	TGTGCCAGCAATAGGGACACCGGGGTCGAGCAGTACTTC
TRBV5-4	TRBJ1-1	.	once	CASSFGLEAFF	TGTGCCAGCAGCTTTGGGCTTGAAGCTTTCTTT
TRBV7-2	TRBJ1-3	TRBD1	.	CASSPRTGSGNTIYF	TGTGCCAGCAGCCCCAGGACAGGGTCTGGAAACACCATATATTTT
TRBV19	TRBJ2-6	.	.	CASRVLGAGANVLTF	TGTGCCAGTAGAGTACTGGGGGCAGGGGCCAACGTCCTGACTTTC
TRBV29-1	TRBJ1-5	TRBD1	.	CSVATGERQPQHF	TGCAGCGTTGCGACAGGGGAACGTCAGCCCCAGCATTTT
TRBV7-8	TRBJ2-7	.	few	CASSSNYEQYF	TGTGCCAGCAGCTCAAACTACGAGCAGTACTTC
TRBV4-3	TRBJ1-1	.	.	CASSQDPEQGTAFF	TGCGCCAGCAGCCAAGATCCTGAACAGGGAACCGCTTTCTTT